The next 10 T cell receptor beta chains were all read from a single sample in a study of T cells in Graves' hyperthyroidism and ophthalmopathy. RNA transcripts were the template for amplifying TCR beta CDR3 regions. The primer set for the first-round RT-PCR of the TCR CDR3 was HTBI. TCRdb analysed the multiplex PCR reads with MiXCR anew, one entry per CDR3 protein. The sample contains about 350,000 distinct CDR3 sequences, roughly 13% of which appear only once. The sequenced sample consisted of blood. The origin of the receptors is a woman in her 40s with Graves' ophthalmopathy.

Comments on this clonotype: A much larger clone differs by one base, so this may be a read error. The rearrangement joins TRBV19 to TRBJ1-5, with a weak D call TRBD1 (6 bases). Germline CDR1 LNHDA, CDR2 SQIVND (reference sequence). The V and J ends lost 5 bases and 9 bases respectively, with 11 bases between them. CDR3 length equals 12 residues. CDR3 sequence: CASSRQDRPQHF. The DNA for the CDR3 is TGTGCCAGTAGTCGACAGGACAGGCCCCAGCATTTT.

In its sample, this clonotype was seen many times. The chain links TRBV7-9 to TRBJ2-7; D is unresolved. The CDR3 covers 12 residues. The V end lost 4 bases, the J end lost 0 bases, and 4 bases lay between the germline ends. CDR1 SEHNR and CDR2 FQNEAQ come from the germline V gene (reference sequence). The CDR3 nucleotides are TGTGCCAGCAGCTCAATCTCCTACGAGCAGTACTTC. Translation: CASSSISYEQYF.

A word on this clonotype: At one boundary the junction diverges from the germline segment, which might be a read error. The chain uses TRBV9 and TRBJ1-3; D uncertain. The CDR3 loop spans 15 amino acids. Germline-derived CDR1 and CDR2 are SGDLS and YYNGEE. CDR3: CASSVDGFSGTTIYF. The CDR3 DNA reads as TGTGCCAGCAGCGTAGATGGGTTTTCTGGAACCACCATATATTTT.

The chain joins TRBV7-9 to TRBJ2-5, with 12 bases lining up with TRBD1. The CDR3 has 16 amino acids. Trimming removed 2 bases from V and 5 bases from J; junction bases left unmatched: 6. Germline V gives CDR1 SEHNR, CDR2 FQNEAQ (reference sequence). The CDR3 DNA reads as TGTGCCAGCAGCTTACCAGGCGGGACAGGGGGCGAGACCCAGTACTTC. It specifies CASSLPGGTGGETQYF. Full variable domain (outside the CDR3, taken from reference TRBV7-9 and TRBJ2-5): DTGVSQNPRHKITKRGQNVTFRCDPISEHNRLYWYRQTLGQGPEFLTYFQNEAQLEKSRLLSDRFSAERPKGSFSTLEIQRTEQGDSAMYLCASSLPGGTGGETQYFGPGTRLLVL.

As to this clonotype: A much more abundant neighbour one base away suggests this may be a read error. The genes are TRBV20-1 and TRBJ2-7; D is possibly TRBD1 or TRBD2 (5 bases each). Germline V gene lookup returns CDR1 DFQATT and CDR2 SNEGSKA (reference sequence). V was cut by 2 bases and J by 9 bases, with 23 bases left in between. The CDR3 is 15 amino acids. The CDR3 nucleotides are TGCAGTGCTAGAACGCCCGGGACCCCGTTCGTCCGGCAGTACTTC. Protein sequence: CSARTPGTPFVRQYF.

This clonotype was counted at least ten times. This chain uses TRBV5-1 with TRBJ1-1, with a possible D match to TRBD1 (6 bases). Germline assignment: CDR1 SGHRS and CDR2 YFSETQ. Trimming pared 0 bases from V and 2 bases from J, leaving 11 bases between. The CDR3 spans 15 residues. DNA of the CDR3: TGCGCCAGCAGCTTGGGAGGGGGGGCTAACACTGAAGCTTTCTTT. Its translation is CASSLGGGANTEAFF.

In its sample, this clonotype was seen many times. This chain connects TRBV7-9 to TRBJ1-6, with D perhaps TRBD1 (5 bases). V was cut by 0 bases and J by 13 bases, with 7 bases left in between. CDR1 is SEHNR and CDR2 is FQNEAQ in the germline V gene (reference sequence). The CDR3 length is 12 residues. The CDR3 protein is CASSLAWDPLHF. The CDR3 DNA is TGTGCCAGCAGCTTAGCGTGGGACCCCCTCCACTTT.

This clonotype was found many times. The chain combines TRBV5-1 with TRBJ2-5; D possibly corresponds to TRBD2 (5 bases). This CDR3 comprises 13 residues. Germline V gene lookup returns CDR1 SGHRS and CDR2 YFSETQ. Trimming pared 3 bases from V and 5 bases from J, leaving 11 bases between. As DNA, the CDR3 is TGCGCCAGCAGCTCGGGGTTAGAGGAGACCCAGTACTTC. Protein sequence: CASSSGLEETQYF.

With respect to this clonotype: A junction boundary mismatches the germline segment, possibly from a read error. The CDR3 coding sequence is TGCAGCGTCGGGGTCAAAACAGGGGGTTTAGTCAACTATAGCTACACCTTC. Protein product: CSVGVKTGGLVNYSYTF. The chain combines TRBV29-1 with TRBJ1-2, with TRBD1 matching over 8 bases. The CDR3 extends over 17 amino acids. The germline V gene has CDR1 SQVTM and CDR2 ANQGSEA.

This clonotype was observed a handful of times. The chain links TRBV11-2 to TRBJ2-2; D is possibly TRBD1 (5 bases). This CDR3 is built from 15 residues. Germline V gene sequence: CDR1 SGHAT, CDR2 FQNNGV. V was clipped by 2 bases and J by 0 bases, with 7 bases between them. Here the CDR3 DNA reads TGTGCCAGCAGCTTACAGGGTACGAACACCGGGGAGCTGTTTTTT. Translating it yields CASSLQGTNTGELFF.